The 19 T cell receptor beta chains listed next were all sequenced from one sample in a study of human T cells and chemical hapten exposure (dated by TCRdb to the early 2020s). The sample's time point label, in plain terms: patch test 1, 2 weeks after DPC sensitization. Read against the paper, the sample's treatment or condition label means: therapeutic diphenylcyclopropenone sensitization with weekly scalp DPC. The library relied on RACE. The reads were generated on a NextSeq 500. TCRdb reworked the public reads: Q25 trimming with fastp, MiXCR clone assembly, productive beta chains retained. Every distinct CDR3 protein forms one entry, paired with its most common genes and DNA. This sample holds 180,000 or so distinct CDR3 sequences; around 13% were observed only once. The leading ten clones occupy approximately 1.5% of the sample. The source was whole blood, collected in connection with sensitization to the hapten diphenylcyclopropenone (DPC). Receptor source: a young woman with alopecia areata. Some clones in this sample may be carry-over from other donors' samples.

About this clonotype: Sequence at one end of the junction differs from germline and may be a read error. The V call is TRBV3-1, the J call TRBJ2-2; D remains ambiguous. The CDR3 is 14 residues long. The germline V gene has CDR1 LGHDT and CDR2 YNNKEL (reference sequence). The CDR3 coding sequence is TGTGTCAGCAGCCAAGCTCCAAACACCGGGGAGCTGTTTTTT. Encoded protein: CVSSQAPNTGELFF.

This clonotype was counted only a few times. V gene TRBV7-2 combines with J gene TRBJ2-7; D gene uncertain. CDR1 and CDR2 from the germline V gene are SGHTA and FQGNSA. The CDR3 totals 11 residues. V was trimmed by 5 bases and J by 9 bases, leaving 11 bases between them. The CDR3 nucleotides are TGTGCCAGCAGCCCCGCCCAGGCGCAGTACTTC. It is translated as CASSPAQAQYF. The full variable domain, with the rest looked up from reference TRBV7-2 and TRBJ2-7, is GAGVSQSPSNKVTEKGKDVELRCDPISGHTALYWYRQSLGQGLEFLIYFQGNSAPDKSGLPSDRFSAERTGGSVSTLTIQRTQQEDSAVYLCASSPAQAQYFGPGTRLTVT.

This clonotype was seen at least ten times. The chain uses TRBV3-1 and TRBJ2-2; 11 bases map to TRBD2. V lost 2 bases, J lost 7 bases, and 6 bases stayed unmatched. The CDR3 is 16 amino acids. Germline V gene lookup returns CDR1 LGHDT and CDR2 YNNKEL (reference sequence). Written as DNA, the CDR3 is TGTGCCAGCAGCCAAACTAGCGGGAGTTTCGTCGGGGAGCTGTTTTTT. Encoded protein: CASSQTSGSFVGELFF.

This clonotype was recorded at least ten times. The chain couples TRBV12-5 to TRBJ2-7; D unresolved. This CDR3 has 15 amino acids. CDR1 and CDR2 (germline): LGHNT, FRNRAP. Trimming cost V 0 bases and J 3 bases, with 12 bases left between them. The CDR3 sequence: CASGLVGFSDYEQYF. CDR3 DNA: TGTGCTAGTGGTTTGGTCGGGTTTTCGGACTACGAGCAGTACTTC.

This clonotype was counted ten times or more. Compared with germline, one end of the junction differs, possibly owing to a read error. J is TRBJ2-3 and V is TRBV6-2 or TRBV6-3; D ambiguous. This CDR3 contains 12 residues. The germline CDR1 and CDR2 sequences are MNHEY and SVGEGT. CDR3 loop: CASSYETDRQYF. In DNA, the CDR3 is TGTGCCAGCAGTTACGAAACAGATAGGCAGTATTTT.

This chain uses TRBV30 with TRBJ2-3; the D is unclear. Between the trimmed V and J ends, which lost 1 base and 5 bases, there was a span of 4 bases. Germline assignment: CDR1 GTSNPN and CDR2 SVGIG (reference sequence). The CDR3 spans 11 residues. Here the CDR3 DNA reads TGTGCCTGGAGTGGCGGAGATACGCAGTATTTT. Translation gives CAWSGGDTQYF.

This clonotype was seen a few times. The chain carries TRBV20-1 and TRBJ2-5; 11 nucleotides align to TRBD2. Germline V gives CDR1 DFQATT, CDR2 SNEGSKA (reference sequence). The length of the CDR3 is 16 residues. J gave up 1 base and V 3 bases, and 7 bases lay outside the gene matches. The CDR3 reads CSASNVLAGVQETQYF. DNA of the CDR3: TGCAGTGCTAGTAACGTACTAGCGGGGGTCCAAGAGACCCAGTACTTC.

This clonotype has only a few counts. The chain joins TRBV7-8 to TRBJ1-3, with D maybe TRBD1 (5 bases). The CDR3 is 16 amino acids. Per germline, CDR1 SGHVS and CDR2 FQNEAQ. V was clipped by 0 bases and J by 0 bases, with 9 bases between them. CDR3 bases: TGTGCCAGCAGCTTAGCCGCGACAGTCTCTGGAAACACCATATATTTT. Protein sequence: CASSLAATVSGNTIYF.

This sequence joins TRBV5-1 and TRBJ2-7; 7 bases fit TRBD1. The germline CDR1 and CDR2 sequences are SGHRS and YFSETQ. J gave up 0 bases and V 7 bases, and 7 bases lay outside the gene matches. The CDR3 extends over 14 amino acids. As DNA, the CDR3 is TGCGCCAGCGGACAGGAGGTAAGCTCCTACGAGCAGTACTTC. Translation: CASGQEVSSYEQYF.

The V and J genes are TRBV11-2 and TRBJ2-7; TRBD2 aligns across 8 bases. Germline V gene sequence: CDR1 SGHAT, CDR2 FQNNGV. CDR3 length: 17 amino acids. V gave up 0 bases and J gave up 0 bases; unmatched junction bases: 7. The DNA of the CDR3 is TGTGCCAGCAGCTTAGAGAGGGTTAGCGGGACCTCCTACGAGCAGTACTTC. Translating it yields CASSLERVSGTSYEQYF.

This clonotype showed up just a few times. V is TRBV7-2 and J is TRBJ1-1; possible D gene TRBD1, 5 bases. Germline-derived CDR1 and CDR2 are SGHTA and FQGNSA. The CDR3 consists of 19 residues. Trimming shortened V by 8 bases and J by 7 bases, and 35 bases separated the two germline ends. This CDR3 is CASSLFGGTVTRTAFEAFF. CDR3 DNA sequence: TGTGCCAGCTCGCTCTTCGGGGGTACCGTTACGAGGACGGCCTTTGAAGCTTTCTTT.

This clonotype was detected only a few times. The chain links TRBV6-2 or TRBV6-3 to TRBJ2-7; 10 bases agree with TRBD2. The CDR3 runs to 17 residues. Trimming removed 0 bases from V and 2 bases from J; junction bases left unmatched: 7. Germline CDR1 MNHEY, CDR2 SVGEGT. In nucleotides, the CDR3 is TGTGCCAGCAGTTACTCCCACCTAACTAGCGGGACCTACGAGCAGTACTTC. Protein: CASSYSHLTSGTYEQYF.

This clonotype occurred a few times. The J gene is TRBJ1-2, the V gene TRBV4-3, with D unclear. The V end lost 0 bases, the J end lost 4 bases, and 15 bases lay between the germline ends. This CDR3 has 16 residues. Germline V CDR1 and CDR2: LGHNA, YSLEER. CDR3 sequence (DNA): TGCGCCAGCAGCCAAGAAAGAGAGGAAGAGACCTATGGCTACACCTTC. Protein: CASSQEREEETYGYTF.

This clonotype was picked up a small number of times. The chain uses TRBV11-2 and TRBJ1-2; no reliable D call. Germline V gene sequence: CDR1 SGHAT, CDR2 FQNNGV. Between the trimmed V and J ends, which lost 5 bases and 3 bases, there was a span of 13 bases. CDR3 length equals 14 residues. CDR3 in DNA: TGTGCCAGCAGCCCCGCTTCCGGACACTATGGCTACACCTTC. Translating it yields CASSPASGHYGYTF.

This clonotype was counted many times. The J gene is TRBJ2-3, the V gene TRBV7-9; 9 bases are a match to TRBD2. In germline, CDR1 is SEHNR, CDR2 FQNEAQ (reference sequence). V trimming: 5 bases; J trimming: 10 bases; junction bases outside the gene matches: 10. The CDR3 contains 14 residues. CDR3 region: CASSVPRGLAAQYF. CDR3 nucleotide sequence: TGTGCCAGCAGCGTCCCGCGGGGACTAGCAGCGCAGTATTTT. The variable domain in full, with the rest retrieved from reference TRBV7-9 and TRBJ2-3, is DTGVSQNPRHKITKRGQNVTFRCDPISEHNRLYWYRQTLGQGPEFLTYFQNEAQLEKSRLLSDRFSAERPKGSFSTLEIQRTEQGDSAMYLCASSVPRGLAAQYFGPGTRLTVL.

The chain links TRBV6-5 to TRBJ2-5; 15 nucleotides align to TRBD2. CDR3 length equals 16 residues. CDR1 and CDR2 from the germline V gene are MNHEY and SVGAGI. Trimming took 4 bases from V and 4 from J; bases not matched to a gene: 4. CDR3 residues: CASSSPGLAGGETQYF. CDR3 nucleotide sequence: TGTGCCAGCAGTTCCCCGGGACTAGCGGGAGGAGAGACCCAGTACTTC.

There are a few counts of this clonotype. The rearrangement uses TRBV19 and TRBJ2-1; D might be TRBD2 (6 bases). There are 14 residues in the CDR3. V gave up 1 base and J gave up 7 bases, with 11 bases separating them. The germline V gene encodes CDR1 LNHDA and CDR2 SQIVND (reference sequence). The CDR3: CASSIAGVMNEQFF. CDR3 coding DNA: TGTGCCAGTAGTATAGCGGGAGTTATGAATGAGCAGTTCTTC. Using reference TRBV19 and TRBJ2-1 for the parts outside the CDR3, the full variable domain is DGGITQSPKYLFRKEGQNVTLSCEQNLNHDAMYWYRQDPGQGLRLIYYSQIVNDFQKGDIAEGYSVSREKKESFPLTVTSAQKNPTAFYLCASSIAGVMNEQFFGPGTRLTVL.

This clonotype was observed a few times. The chain has TRBV28 and TRBJ2-1; D gene unclear. Per the germline V gene, CDR1 is MDHEN and CDR2 is SYDVKM. The CDR3 length is 15 residues. V was shortened by 5 bases and J by 5 bases, with 16 bases between the two germline ends. This chain's CDR3 is CASSGYSRANNEQFF. DNA for the CDR3: TGTGCCAGCAGTGGGTACAGCCGAGCTAACAATGAGCAGTTCTTC.

This clonotype was detected only a few times. The V and J genes are TRBV28 and TRBJ1-4; 10 nucleotides align to TRBD1. The CDR3 consists of 15 residues. CDR1 is MDHEN and CDR2 is SYDVKM in the germline V gene. Unmatched junction bases numbered 11, after V lost 6 bases and J lost 10 bases. The CDR3 protein is CASSLRGQGLGKLFF. The CDR3 DNA reads as TGTGCCAGCAGCCTAAGGGGACAGGGGCTAGGAAAACTGTTTTTT.